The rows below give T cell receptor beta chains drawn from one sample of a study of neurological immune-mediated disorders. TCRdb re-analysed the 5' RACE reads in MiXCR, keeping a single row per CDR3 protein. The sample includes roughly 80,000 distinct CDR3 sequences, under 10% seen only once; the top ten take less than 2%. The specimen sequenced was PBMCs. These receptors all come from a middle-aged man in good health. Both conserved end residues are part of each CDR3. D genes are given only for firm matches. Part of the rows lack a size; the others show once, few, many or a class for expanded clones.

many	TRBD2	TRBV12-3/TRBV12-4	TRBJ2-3	TGTGCCAGCAGTCCAGCGGCGGGGGCAGATACGCAGTATTTT	CASSPAAGADTQYF
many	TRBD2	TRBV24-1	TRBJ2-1	TGTGCCACCAGTGACGCGGGAGGGCAGGGGCGGTACAATGAGCAGTTCTTC	CATSDAGGQGRYNEQFF
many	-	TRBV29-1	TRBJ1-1	TGCAGCGTTGGAAACTTAAACACTGAAGCTTTCTTT	CSVGNLNTEAFF
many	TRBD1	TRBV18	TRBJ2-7	TGTGCCAGCTCACCCCCGGGACAGGGGGCCTACGAGCAGTACTTC	CASSPPGQGAYEQYF
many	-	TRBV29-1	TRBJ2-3	TGCAGCGTTACCTTCCCTCTCGCAGGGGGGCGCGGAGATACGCAGTATTTT	CSVTFPLAGGRGDTQYF
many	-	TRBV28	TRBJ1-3	TGTGCCAGCAGTTTTGGAAACACCATATATTTT	CASSFGNTIYF
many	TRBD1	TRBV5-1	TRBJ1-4	TGCGCCAGCAGCCGGGACAGGACTGGAGAAAAACTGTTTTTT	CASSRDRTGEKLFF
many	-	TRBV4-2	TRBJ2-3	TGTGCCAGCAGCCGGGGGGATAGCGGACCCACAGATACGCAGTATTTT	CASSRGDSGPTDTQYF
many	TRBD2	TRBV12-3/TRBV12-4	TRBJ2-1	TGTGCCAGCAGTTTTGGGTTGGCTATTAGCGGGGGGGCCAGGGAGCAGTTCTTC	CASSFGLAISGGAREQFF
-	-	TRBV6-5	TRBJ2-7	TGTGCCAGCAGCCCCGGCCCCTACGAGCAGTACTTC	CASSPGPYEQYF
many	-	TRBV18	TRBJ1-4	TGTGCCAGCTCACCAGCAACTAATGAAAAACTGTTTTTT	CASSPATNEKLFF
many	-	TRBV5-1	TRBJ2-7	TGCGCCAGCAGCGCGGGCGGAGGGGTCGAGCAGTACTTC	CASSAGGGVEQYF